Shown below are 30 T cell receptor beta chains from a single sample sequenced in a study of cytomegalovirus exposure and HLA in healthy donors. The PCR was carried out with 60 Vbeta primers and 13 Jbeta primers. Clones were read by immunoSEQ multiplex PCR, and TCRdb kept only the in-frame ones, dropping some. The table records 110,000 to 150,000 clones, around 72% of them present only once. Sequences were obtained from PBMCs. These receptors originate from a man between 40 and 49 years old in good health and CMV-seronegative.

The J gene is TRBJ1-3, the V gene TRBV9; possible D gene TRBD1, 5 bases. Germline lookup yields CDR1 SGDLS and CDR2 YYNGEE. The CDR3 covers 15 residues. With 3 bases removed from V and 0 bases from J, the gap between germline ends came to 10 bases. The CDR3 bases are TGTGCCAGCAGCGGTACAGGATCCTCTGGAAACACCATATATTTT. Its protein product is CASSGTGSSGNTIYF.

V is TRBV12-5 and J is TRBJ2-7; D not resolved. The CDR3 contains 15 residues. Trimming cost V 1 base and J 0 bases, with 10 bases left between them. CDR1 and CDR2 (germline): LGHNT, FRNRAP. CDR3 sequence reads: CASGLGPPSSYEQYF. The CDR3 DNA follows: TGTGCTAGTGGTTTGGGCCCACCGAGCTCCTACGAGCAGTACTTC.

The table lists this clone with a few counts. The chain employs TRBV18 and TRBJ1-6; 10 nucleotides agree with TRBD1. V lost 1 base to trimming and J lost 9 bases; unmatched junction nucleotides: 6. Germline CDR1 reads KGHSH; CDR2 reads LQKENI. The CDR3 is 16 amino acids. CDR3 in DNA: TGTGCCAGCTCACCACTTTCGGGACAGGGGAGTTCACCCCTCCACTTT. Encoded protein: CASSPLSGQGSSPLHF.

The CDR3 nucleotides read TGTGCCAGCACATCCAAGGCGGGGGGGTACACCGGGGAGCTGTTTTTT. This encodes CASTSKAGGYTGELFF. V and J are TRBV5-8 and TRBJ2-2, with 9 bases matching TRBD2. Looked up from germline, CDR1 is SGHTS and CDR2 is YDEGEE. V shed 6 bases and J 3 bases; nucleotides not matched to a gene: 9. The CDR3 extends over 16 amino acids.

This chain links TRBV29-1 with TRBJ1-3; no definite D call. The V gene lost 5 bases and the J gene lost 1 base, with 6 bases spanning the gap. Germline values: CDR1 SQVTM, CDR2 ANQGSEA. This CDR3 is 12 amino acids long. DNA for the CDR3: TGCAGCGTTAGAGGGTCTGGAAACACCATATATTTT. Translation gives CSVRGSGNTIYF. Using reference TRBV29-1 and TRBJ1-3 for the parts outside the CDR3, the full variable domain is SAVISQKPSRDICQRGTSLTIQCQVDSQVTMMFWYRQQPGQSLTLIATANQGSEATYESGFVIDKFPISRPNLTFSTLTVSNMSPEDSSIYLCSVRGSGNTIYFGEGSWLTVV.

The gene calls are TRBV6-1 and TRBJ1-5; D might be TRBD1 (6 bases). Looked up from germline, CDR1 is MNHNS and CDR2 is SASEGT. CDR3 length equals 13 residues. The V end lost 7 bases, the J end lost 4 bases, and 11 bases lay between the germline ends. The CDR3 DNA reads TGTGCCAGCAACGACAGGCAAAATCAGCCCCAGCATTTT. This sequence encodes CASNDRQNQPQHF.

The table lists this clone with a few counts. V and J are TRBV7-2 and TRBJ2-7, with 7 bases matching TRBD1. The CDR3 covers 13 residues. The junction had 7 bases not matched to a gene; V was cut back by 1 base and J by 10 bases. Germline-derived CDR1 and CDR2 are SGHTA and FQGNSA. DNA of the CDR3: TGTGCCAGCAGCTTAGGTGACAGGGACCGACAGTACTTC. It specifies CASSLGDRDRQYF.

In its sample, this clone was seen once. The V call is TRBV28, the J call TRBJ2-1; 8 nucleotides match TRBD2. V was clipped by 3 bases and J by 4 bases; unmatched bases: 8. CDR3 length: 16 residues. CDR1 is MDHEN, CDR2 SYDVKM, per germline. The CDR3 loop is CASSLGPGGVYNEQFF. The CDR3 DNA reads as TGTGCCAGCAGTTTGGGGCCCGGGGGGGTTTACAATGAGCAGTTCTTC.

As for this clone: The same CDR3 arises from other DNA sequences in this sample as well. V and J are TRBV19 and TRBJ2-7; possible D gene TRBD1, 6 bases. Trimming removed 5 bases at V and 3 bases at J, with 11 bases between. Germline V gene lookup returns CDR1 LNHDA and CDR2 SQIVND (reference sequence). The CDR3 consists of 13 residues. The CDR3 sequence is CASSPTGIYEQYF. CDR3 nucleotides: TGTGCCAGTAGTCCTACAGGGATCTACGAGCAGTACTTC.

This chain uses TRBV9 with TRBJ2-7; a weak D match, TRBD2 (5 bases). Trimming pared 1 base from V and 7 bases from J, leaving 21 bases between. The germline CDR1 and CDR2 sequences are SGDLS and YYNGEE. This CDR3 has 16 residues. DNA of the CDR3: TGTGCCAGCAGCGTATTAGGCGGGCCCGTCCCCGGGGAGCAGTACTTC. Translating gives CASSVLGGPVPGEQYF.

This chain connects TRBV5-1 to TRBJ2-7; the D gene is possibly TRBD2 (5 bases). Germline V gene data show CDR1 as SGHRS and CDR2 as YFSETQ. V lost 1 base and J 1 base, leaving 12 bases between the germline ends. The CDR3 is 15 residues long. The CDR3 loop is CASSLSAGGSYEQYF. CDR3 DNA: TGCGCCAGCAGCTTGAGCGCGGGTGGGTCCTACGAGCAGTACTTC.

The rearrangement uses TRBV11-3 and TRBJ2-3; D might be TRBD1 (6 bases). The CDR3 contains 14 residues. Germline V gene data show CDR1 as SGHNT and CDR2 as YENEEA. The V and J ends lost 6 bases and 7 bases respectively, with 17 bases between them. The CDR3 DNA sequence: TGTGCCAGCAGAACAGGGACGGTAAGCTATACGCAGTATTTT. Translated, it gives CASRTGTVSYTQYF.

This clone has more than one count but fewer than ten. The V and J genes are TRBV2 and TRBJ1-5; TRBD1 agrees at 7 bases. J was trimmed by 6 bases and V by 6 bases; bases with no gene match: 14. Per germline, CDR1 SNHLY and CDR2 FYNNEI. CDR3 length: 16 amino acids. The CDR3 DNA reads TGTGCCAGCAGCGTGACCTGGACAGGCGAAAGTCAGCCCCAGCATTTT. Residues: CASSVTWTGESQPQHF.

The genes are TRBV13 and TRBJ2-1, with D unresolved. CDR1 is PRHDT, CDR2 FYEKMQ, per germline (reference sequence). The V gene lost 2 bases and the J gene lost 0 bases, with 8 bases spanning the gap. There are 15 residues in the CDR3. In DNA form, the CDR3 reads TGTGCCAGCAGCTTACCGACATACTCCTACAATGAGCAGTTCTTC. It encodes CASSLPTYSYNEQFF.

The CDR3 sequence: CAWTGGPNEKLFF. Here the CDR3 DNA reads TGTGCCTGGACAGGGGGCCCTAATGAAAAACTGTTTTTT. The chain couples TRBV30 to TRBJ1-4, with 8 bases fitting TRBD1. J lost 3 bases, V lost 4 bases, and 1 base had no gene match. The germline V gene encodes CDR1 GTSNPN and CDR2 SVGIG (reference sequence). The CDR3 covers 13 residues. The full variable domain, in which reference TRBV30 and TRBJ1-4 provide the parts outside the CDR3, is SQTIHQWPATLVQPVGSPLSLECTVEGTSNPNLYWYRQAAGRGLQLLFYSVGIGQISSEVPQNLSASRPQDRQFILSSKKLLLSDSGFYLCAWTGGPNEKLFFGSGTQLSVL.

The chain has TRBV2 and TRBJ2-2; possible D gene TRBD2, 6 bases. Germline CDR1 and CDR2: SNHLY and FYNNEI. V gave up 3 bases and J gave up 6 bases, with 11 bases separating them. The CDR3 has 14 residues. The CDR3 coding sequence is TGTGCCAGCAGTGAGACTAGTTTCCCCGGGGAGCTGTTTTTT. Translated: CASSETSFPGELFF.

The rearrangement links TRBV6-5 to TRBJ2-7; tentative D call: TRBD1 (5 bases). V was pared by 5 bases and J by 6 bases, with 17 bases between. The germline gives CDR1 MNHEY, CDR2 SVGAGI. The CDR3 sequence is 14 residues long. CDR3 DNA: TGTGCCAGCAGTGCAGATGGGGCCCTCATCGAGCAGTACTTC. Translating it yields CASSADGALIEQYF.

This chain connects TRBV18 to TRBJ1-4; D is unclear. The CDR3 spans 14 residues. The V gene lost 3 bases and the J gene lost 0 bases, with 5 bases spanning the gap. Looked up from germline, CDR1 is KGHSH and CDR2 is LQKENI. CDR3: CASSPGSTNEKLFF. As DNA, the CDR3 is TGTGCCAGCTCACCCGGTTCAACTAATGAAAAACTGTTTTTT. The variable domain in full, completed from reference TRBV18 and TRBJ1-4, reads NAGVMQNPRHLVRRRGQEARLRCSPMKGHSHVYWYRQLPEEGLKFMVYLQKENIIDESGMPKERFSAEFPKEGPSILRIQQVVRGDSAAYFCASSPGSTNEKLFFGSGTQLSVL.

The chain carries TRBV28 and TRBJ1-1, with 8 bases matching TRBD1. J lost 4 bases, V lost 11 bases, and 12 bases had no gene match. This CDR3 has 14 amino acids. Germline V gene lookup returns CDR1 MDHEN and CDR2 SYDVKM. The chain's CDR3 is CAVKQGVKITEAFF. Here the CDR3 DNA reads TGTGCCGTAAAACAGGGGGTAAAGATCACTGAAGCTTTCTTT. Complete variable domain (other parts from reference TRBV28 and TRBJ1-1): DVKVTQSSRYLVKRTGEKVFLECVQDMDHENMFWYRQDPGLGLRLIYFSYDVKMKEKGDIPEGYSVSREKKERFSLILESASTNQTSMYLCAVKQGVKITEAFFGQGTRLTVV.

In DNA form, the CDR3 reads TGTGCCAGCAGTCTTGAAGGGGTCACCGGGGAGCTGTTTTTT. Amino acid sequence: CASSLEGVTGELFF. The rearrangement links TRBV6-1 to TRBJ2-2; a possible D gene is TRBD1 (5 bases). The germline V and J ends were trimmed by 5 bases and 4 bases, with 11 bases remaining between them. The CDR3 is 14 amino acids. Germline CDR1 and CDR2: MNHNS and SASEGT.

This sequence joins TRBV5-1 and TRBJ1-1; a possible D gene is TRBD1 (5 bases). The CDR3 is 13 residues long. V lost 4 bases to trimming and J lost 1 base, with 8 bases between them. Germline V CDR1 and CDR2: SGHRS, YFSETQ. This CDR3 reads CASSAGGNTEAFF. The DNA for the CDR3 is TGCGCCAGCAGCGCCGGGGGGAACACTGAAGCTTTCTTT.

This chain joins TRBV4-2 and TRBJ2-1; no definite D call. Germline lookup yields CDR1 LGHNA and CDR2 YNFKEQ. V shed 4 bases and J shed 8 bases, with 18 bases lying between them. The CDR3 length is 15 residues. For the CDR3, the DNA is TGTGCCAGCAGCCTCATTGGGCAGGATATTGATGAGCAGTTCTTC. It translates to CASSLIGQDIDEQFF.

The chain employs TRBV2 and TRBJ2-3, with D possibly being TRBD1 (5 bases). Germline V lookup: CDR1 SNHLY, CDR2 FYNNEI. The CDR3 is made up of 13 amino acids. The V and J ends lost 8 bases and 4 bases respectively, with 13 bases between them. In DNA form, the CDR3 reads TGTGCCAGCCTCAGGGATTATGCAGATACGCAGTATTTT. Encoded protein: CASLRDYADTQYF. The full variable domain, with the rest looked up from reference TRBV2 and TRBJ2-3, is EPEVTQTPSHQVTQMGQEVILRCVPISNHLYFYWYRQILGQKVEFLVSFYNNEISEKSEIFDDQFSVERPDGSNFTLKIRSTKLEDSAMYFCASLRDYADTQYFGPGTRLTVL.

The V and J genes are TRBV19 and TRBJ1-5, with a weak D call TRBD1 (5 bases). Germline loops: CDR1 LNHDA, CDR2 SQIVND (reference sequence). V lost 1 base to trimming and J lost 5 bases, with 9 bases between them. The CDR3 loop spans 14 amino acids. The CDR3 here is CASSIAWGDQPQHF. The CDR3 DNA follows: TGTGCCAGTAGTATAGCGTGGGGGGATCAGCCCCAGCATTTT.

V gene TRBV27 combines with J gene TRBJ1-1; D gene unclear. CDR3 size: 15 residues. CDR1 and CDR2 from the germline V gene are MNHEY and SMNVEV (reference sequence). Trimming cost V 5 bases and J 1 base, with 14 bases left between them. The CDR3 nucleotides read TGTGCCAGCAGTCCCTCTGTGACTTGGAACACTGAAGCTTTCTTT. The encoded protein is CASSPSVTWNTEAFF.

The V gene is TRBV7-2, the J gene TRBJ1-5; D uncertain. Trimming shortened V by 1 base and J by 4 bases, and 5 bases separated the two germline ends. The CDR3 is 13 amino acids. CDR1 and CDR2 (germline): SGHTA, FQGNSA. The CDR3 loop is CASSLVENQPQHF. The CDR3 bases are TGTGCCAGCAGCTTAGTTGAGAATCAGCCCCAGCATTTT.

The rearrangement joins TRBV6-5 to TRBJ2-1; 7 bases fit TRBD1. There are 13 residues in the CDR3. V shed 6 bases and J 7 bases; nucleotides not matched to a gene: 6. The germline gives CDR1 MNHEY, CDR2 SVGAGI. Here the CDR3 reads CASSRGRGNEQFF. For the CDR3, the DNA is TGTGCCAGCAGCCGAGGCAGGGGGAATGAGCAGTTCTTC.

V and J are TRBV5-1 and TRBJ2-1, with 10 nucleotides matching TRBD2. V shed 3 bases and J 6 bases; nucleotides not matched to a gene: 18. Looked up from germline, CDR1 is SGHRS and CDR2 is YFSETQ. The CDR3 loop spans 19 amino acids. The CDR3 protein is CASSYRYAARAGGPNEQFF. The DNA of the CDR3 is TGCGCCAGCAGCTACAGATACGCCGCGAGAGCGGGGGGGCCCAATGAGCAGTTCTTC.

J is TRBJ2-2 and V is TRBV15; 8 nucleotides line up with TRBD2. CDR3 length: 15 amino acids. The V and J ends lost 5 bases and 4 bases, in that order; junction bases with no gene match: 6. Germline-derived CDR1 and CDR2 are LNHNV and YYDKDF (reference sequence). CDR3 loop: CATSPTRGGTGELFF. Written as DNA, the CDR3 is TGTGCCACCAGCCCGACCCGGGGGGGCACCGGGGAGCTGTTTTTT.

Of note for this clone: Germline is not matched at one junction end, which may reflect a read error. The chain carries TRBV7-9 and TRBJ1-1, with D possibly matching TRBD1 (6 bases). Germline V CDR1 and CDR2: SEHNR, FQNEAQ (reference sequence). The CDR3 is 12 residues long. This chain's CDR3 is CSSRRGTFGAFF. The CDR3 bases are TGTTCCAGCAGGAGGGGGACGTTTGGGGCTTTCTTT.